The rows below give T cell receptor beta chains drawn from one sample of a study of graft-versus-host responses after intestinal transplantation. The protocol was immunoSEQ multiplex PCR, while the TCRdb copy is restricted to in-frame clones and leaves out a portion. Altogether 40,000 to 55,000 clones are present, about 90% being singletons, with the ten largest covering 0.5% to 0.7%. No antigens are known for them. Sequenced here: unstimulated CD4+ T cells sorted from spleen or lymph node cells, sampled before transplant. The receptors here all came from a human donor who was the organ donor for an intestinal transplant. Each CDR3 is given with its conserved first and last residue. The D gene is left open where the match is weak. Some rows have no size entry. The others give once, few or many, or a class for an expanded clone.

CDR3 length | D gene | J gene | clone size | V gene | CDR3 protein
14 | - | TRBJ1-4 | - | TRBV27 | CASSLQGLGEKLFF
15 | TRBD1 | TRBJ1-2 | few | TRBV29-1 | CSVEGTATRGYGYTF
13 | TRBD1 | TRBJ1-1 | - | TRBV15 | CATSGTGAREAFF
13 | - | TRBJ2-3 | - | TRBV2 | CASLQGGTDTQYF
13 | - | TRBJ2-3 | - | TRBV19 | CASSIARADTQYF
16 | TRBD2 | TRBJ2-2 | - | TRBV6-5 | CASSSISGKTTGELFF
17 | - | TRBJ2-3 | - | TRBV25-1 | CASSEYGFGQGADTQYF
14 | - | TRBJ2-7 | - | TRBV6-6 | CASSPGAGAYEQYF
19 | TRBD2 | TRBJ2-1 | once | TRBV7-9 | CASSSGTSGPVHIRNEQFF
15 | - | TRBJ1-1 | - | TRBV7-9 | CASSLAGGLNTEAFF
14 | - | TRBJ2-2 | once | TRBV5-1 | CASSQLGRSGELFF
15 | - | TRBJ1-1 | once | TRBV27 | CASSPSAGANTEAFF
13 | TRBD1 | TRBJ1-2 | few | TRBV6-5 | CASSDRGDDGYTF
13 | TRBD1 | TRBJ1-3 | - | TRBV10-3 | CAITDRVENTIYF
15 | TRBD2 | TRBJ2-7 | - | TRBV5-1 | CASSLALAASYEQYF
12 | - | TRBJ2-7 | - | TRBV28 | CASSLVGREQYF
16 | TRBD1 | TRBJ1-2 | - | TRBV6-5 | CASSYARDRGFYGYTF
13 | - | TRBJ1-1 | - | TRBV6-1 | CASSVVLDTEAFF
14 | TRBD1 | TRBJ1-5 | - | TRBV28 | CASSPGQLNQPQHF
16 | TRBD1 | TRBJ1-1 | once | TRBV27 | CASSRFTGGGDTEAFF
17 | - | TRBJ2-6 | - | TRBV18 | CASSPFNSLPGANVLTF
13 | - | TRBJ1-1 | - | TRBV2 | CASKPARDTEAFF
15 | - | TRBJ2-7 | - | TRBV28 | CASSSAGTPAYEQYF
14 | TRBD1 | TRBJ1-2 | once | TRBV10-2 | CASSEAWGQGVYTF